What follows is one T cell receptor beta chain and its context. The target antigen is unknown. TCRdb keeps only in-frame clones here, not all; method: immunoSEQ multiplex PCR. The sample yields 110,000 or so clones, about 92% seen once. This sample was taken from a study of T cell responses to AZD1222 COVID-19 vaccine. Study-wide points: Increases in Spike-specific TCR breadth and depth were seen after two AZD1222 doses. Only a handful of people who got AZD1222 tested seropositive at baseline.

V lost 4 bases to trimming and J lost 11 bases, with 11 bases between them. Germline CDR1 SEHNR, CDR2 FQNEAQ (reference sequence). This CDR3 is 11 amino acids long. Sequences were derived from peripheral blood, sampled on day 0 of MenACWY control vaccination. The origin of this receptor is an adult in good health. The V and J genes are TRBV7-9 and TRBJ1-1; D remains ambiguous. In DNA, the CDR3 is TGTGCCAGCAGCTCCGGAGGTAGCGCTTTCTTT. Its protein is CASSSGGSAFF.